The 29 T cell receptor beta chains given below trace back to one sample, sequenced in a study of cytomegalovirus exposure and HLA in healthy donors (dated by TCRdb to 2016 to 2017). Library preparation was by the immunoSEQ multiplex PCR assay. The multiplex PCR relied on a mix of 60 forward primers for TCR Vbeta segments and 13 reverse primers for TCR Jbeta segments. This immuneACCESS table, as held by TCRdb, lists in-frame sequences with V and J called but not all clones. Of the missing ones, under half trace to an unresolved V gene in checked studies; the others have no known cause. Across this sample there are about 130,000 clones, with over 70% seen only once. The top ten constitute around 3.1% of the sample. Specimen: PBMCs. The receptors derive from a middle-aged man in good health and CMV-seronegative.

This sequence joins TRBV7-2 and TRBJ2-5; no definite D call. Germline V gene data show CDR1 as SGHTA and CDR2 as FQGNSA. The CDR3 contains 12 residues. Trimming left V 5 bases short and J 2 bases short, with 6 bases between. CDR3 DNA: TGTGCCAGCAGCCGGGTACAAGAGACCCAGTACTTC. Its translation is CASSRVQETQYF.

This chain connects TRBV5-1 to TRBJ2-3; a weak D match, TRBD1 (5 bases). The germline gives CDR1 SGHRS, CDR2 YFSETQ. V shed 1 base and J shed 2 bases, with 8 bases lying between them. The CDR3 has 14 residues. In DNA, the CDR3 is TGCGCCAGCAGCTTGCGCAGGGTCACAGATACGCAGTATTTT. Translating gives CASSLRRVTDTQYF.

This clone was counted once. This chain uses TRBV29-1 with TRBJ2-5, with 7 positions matching TRBD2. The CDR3 contains 15 residues. Per germline, CDR1 SQVTM and CDR2 ANQGSEA. J was trimmed by 8 bases and V by 3 bases; bases with no gene match: 15. The CDR3 region is CSVDDASGSEGTQYF. CDR3 nucleotide sequence: TGCAGCGTTGATGATGCTAGCGGTTCGGAGGGAACCCAGTACTTC.

The chain links TRBV27 to TRBJ1-2; possibly TRBD1 for D (5 bases). The ends were cut back, 6 bases at V and 3 bases at J, with 17 bases in the middle. This CDR3 is built from 15 residues. Germline V CDR1 and CDR2: MNHEY, SMNVEV (reference sequence). DNA for the CDR3: TGTGCCAGCAGCCCTTCTAGTGGGGCTGACTATGGCTACACCTTC. The encoded protein is CASSPSSGADYGYTF.

The chain joins TRBV5-6 to TRBJ1-2, with D possibly matching TRBD1 (6 bases). CDR1 is SGHDT, CDR2 YYEEEE, per germline. The CDR3 runs 13 residues. V lost 4 bases to trimming and J lost 4 bases, with 11 bases between them. The CDR3 nucleotides are TGTGCCAGCAGCACCGGACAGCGCTATGGCTACACCTTC. This encodes CASSTGQRYGYTF. The complete variable domain, with remaining parts taken from reference TRBV5-6 and TRBJ1-2, reads DAGVTQSPTHLIKTRGQQVTLRCSPKSGHDTVSWYQQALGQGPQFIFQYYEEEERQRGNFPDRFSGHQFPNYSSELNVNALLLGDSALYLCASSTGQRYGYTFGSGTRLTVV.

The rearrangement links TRBV7-3 to TRBJ2-2; 8 bases are shared with TRBD2. The CDR3 totals 15 residues. J was trimmed by 8 bases and V by 5 bases; bases with no gene match: 10. From germline, CDR1 is SGHTA and CDR2 FQGTGA. The CDR3 protein is CASSHGLANRGELFF. Written as DNA, the CDR3 is TGTGCCAGCAGCCATGGACTAGCCAATAGAGGGGAGCTGTTTTTT.

The chain carries TRBV7-9 and TRBJ2-7, with TRBD2 identical over 7 bases. Germline V gives CDR1 SEHNR, CDR2 FQNEAQ (reference sequence). Losses at the gene ends were 1 base for V and 0 bases for J; bases not matched to a gene: 3. This CDR3 region has 15 residues. The CDR3 sequence is CASSLGGRASYEQYF. DNA of the CDR3: TGTGCCAGCAGCTTAGGGGGGAGGGCCTCCTACGAGCAGTACTTC.

The chain has TRBV6-5 and TRBJ2-2; D gene ambiguous. CDR1 and CDR2 from the germline V gene are MNHEY and SVGAGI. V lost 8 bases and J 1 base, leaving 8 bases between the germline ends. CDR3 length: 13 residues. The CDR3 sequence: CASGLGNTGELFF. The CDR3, as DNA: TGTGCCAGCGGCCTTGGGAACACCGGGGAGCTGTTTTTT.

The rearrangement joins TRBV10-3 to TRBJ1-5; TRBD1 might be the D (5 bases). The V and J ends lost 4 bases and 3 bases respectively, with 10 bases between them. Germline CDR1 ENHRY, CDR2 SYGVKD. The CDR3 extends over 14 amino acids. The CDR3 is CAISADSLNQPQHF. CDR3 coding DNA: TGTGCCATCAGTGCCGACAGCCTCAATCAGCCCCAGCATTTT.

The V and J genes are TRBV5-1 and TRBJ2-7, with 10 bases lining up with TRBD1. The germline CDR1 and CDR2 sequences are SGHRS and YFSETQ. The CDR3 runs 14 residues. Trimming at V came to 5 bases and at J to 6 bases, leaving 8 bases not matched to a gene. The DNA of the CDR3 is TGCGCCAGCAGACCCCCGGGACAGGGGAGCGAGCAGTACTTC. It translates to CASRPPGQGSEQYF.

The chain combines TRBV28 with TRBJ1-5, with a possible D match to TRBD1 (6 bases). Germline CDR1 is MDHEN and CDR2 is SYDVKM. The CDR3 is made up of 15 amino acids. The V end was cut by 5 bases, the J end by 7 bases, with 18 bases between. The CDR3 bases are TGTGCCAGCAGTCTCCAACCGGGACATCCGCAGCCCCAGCATTTT. Translation: CASSLQPGHPQPQHF.

The chain joins TRBV4-3 to TRBJ2-1; tentative D call: TRBD2 (6 bases). The ends were cut back, 6 bases at V and 6 bases at J, with 15 bases in the middle. Germline values: CDR1 LGHNA, CDR2 YSLEER. The CDR3 totals 14 residues. CDR3 DNA sequence: TGCGCCAGCAGTCACGAGGGGACTGCCAATGAGCAGTTCTTC. Translation: CASSHEGTANEQFF.

This clone was picked up a small number of times. V and J are TRBV7-2 and TRBJ2-1; TRBD2 aligns across 10 bases. Germline CDR1 SGHTA, CDR2 FQGNSA. J lost 10 bases, V lost 5 bases, and 8 bases had no gene match. This CDR3 has 14 amino acids. The CDR3 DNA is TGTGCCAGCAGCCCTACTAGCGGGGAGCACGAGCAGTTCTTC. This translates into CASSPTSGEHEQFF.

The V gene is TRBV28, the J gene TRBJ2-5; 12 bases fit TRBD1. The trim removed 6 bases at V and 3 bases at J, leaving 5 bases unmatched. This CDR3 contains 15 residues. The germline gives CDR1 MDHEN, CDR2 SYDVKM. As DNA, the CDR3 is TGTGCCAGCAGCTACGGGACAGGGGGCAAAGAGACCCAGTACTTC. Translation gives CASSYGTGGKETQYF. Complete variable domain (other parts from reference TRBV28 and TRBJ2-5): DVKVTQSSRYLVKRTGEKVFLECVQDMDHENMFWYRQDPGLGLRLIYFSYDVKMKEKGDIPEGYSVSREKKERFSLILESASTNQTSMYLCASSYGTGGKETQYFGPGTRLLVL.

The chain employs TRBV6-4 and TRBJ2-7; no firm D call. V was cut by 3 bases and J by 5 bases, with 11 bases left in between. Looked up from germline, CDR1 is MRHNA and CDR2 is SNTAGT. The CDR3 has 13 amino acids. In DNA, the CDR3 is TGTGCCAGCAGTGAGGGCCCCTGGGACGAGCAGTACTTC. The encoded protein is CASSEGPWDEQYF.

This clone was observed a few times. The J gene is TRBJ2-3, the V gene TRBV6-5, with 12 bases identical to TRBD2. J was trimmed by 9 bases and V by 7 bases; bases with no gene match: 8. Germline CDR1 MNHEY, CDR2 SVGAGI. The CDR3 spans 14 residues. CDR3 residues: CASTTPGTSGTQYF. The CDR3 nucleotides are TGTGCCAGCACCACCCCCGGGACTAGCGGGACGCAGTATTTT.

This clone appeared once. The chain links TRBV5-4 to TRBJ1-2; D is uncertain. Per germline, CDR1 SGHNT and CDR2 YYREEE (reference sequence). With 0 bases removed from V and 2 bases from J, the gap between germline ends came to 5 bases. The CDR3 is 13 amino acids. CDR3 in amino acids: CASSLERNYGYTF. CDR3 nucleotide sequence: TGTGCCAGCAGCTTGGAACGGAACTATGGCTACACCTTC.

This clone was recorded a few times. The chain employs TRBV9 and TRBJ2-2; 7 positions agree with TRBD1. The J segment lost 0 bases and the V segment lost 4 bases, leaving 6 bases of the junction unmatched. The CDR3 totals 16 residues. Germline values: CDR1 SGDLS, CDR2 YYNGEE. The CDR3 bases are TGTGCCAGCAGCCCTTGGACAGGAGCGAACACCGGGGAGCTGTTTTTT. This gives the protein CASSPWTGANTGELFF. Filled out from reference TRBV9 and TRBJ2-2, the complete variable domain reads DSGVTQTPKHLITATGQRVTLRCSPRSGDLSVYWYQQSLDQGLQFLIQYYNGEERAKGNILERFSAQQFPDLHSELNLSSLELGDSALYFCASSPWTGANTGELFFGEGSRLTVL.

The V and J genes are TRBV30 and TRBJ1-1, with D possibly TRBD1 on 6 matching bases. CDR3 length: 15 amino acids. Trimming took off 4 bases at V and 1 base at J, with 16 bases between the two ends. Germline V lookup: CDR1 GTSNPN, CDR2 SVGIG (reference sequence). The CDR3 spells CAWIISGVENTEAFF. The CDR3 DNA follows: TGTGCCTGGATAATTTCAGGGGTAGAGAACACTGAAGCTTTCTTT.

The chain recombines TRBV13 with TRBJ1-1; D gene uncertain. Germline CDR1 PRHDT, CDR2 FYEKMQ (reference sequence). V lost 5 bases to trimming and J lost 0 bases, with 10 bases between them. CDR3 length equals 14 residues. CDR3 in amino acids: CASSNGEVNTEAFF. The CDR3 nucleotides read TGTGCCAGCAGCAACGGGGAGGTGAACACTGAAGCTTTCTTT. The full variable domain, in which reference TRBV13 and TRBJ1-1 provide the parts outside the CDR3, is AAGVIQSPRHLIKEKRETATLKCYPIPRHDTVYWYQQGPGQDPQFLISFYEKMQSDKGSIPDRFSAQQFSDYHSELNMSSLELGDSALYFCASSNGEVNTEAFFGQGTRLTVV.

Turning to this clone: Relative to the germline gene, one junction end is altered; a read error may explain this. V usage is TRBV10-3 and J usage is TRBJ2-5; perhaps TRBD2 as D (7 bases). CDR1 is ENHRY and CDR2 is SYGVKD in the germline V gene. CDR3 length equals 16 residues. The CDR3 is CAISGGEGGLQETRYF. The CDR3 coding sequence is TGTGCCATCAGTGGAGGGGAAGGGGGACTACAAGAGACCCGGTACTTC.

The J gene is TRBJ1-5, the V gene TRBV6-5, with 7 bases that match TRBD1. The CDR3 extends over 13 amino acids. CDR1 and CDR2 (germline): MNHEY, SVGAGI. Unmatched junction bases numbered 5, after V lost 5 bases and J lost 7 bases. The CDR3 DNA reads as TGTGCCAGCAGTGCGACAGGGAGCCAGCCCCAGCATTTT. Its translation is CASSATGSQPQHF.

On this clone itself: At one of its ends the junction is not consistent with the germline gene, which may arise from a read error. V gene TRBV4-3 combines with J gene TRBJ1-1; 7 bases match TRBD1. The V gene's germline CDR1 is LGHNA and CDR2 YSLEER. CDR3 size: 14 residues. The CDR3 DNA follows: TGCGCCAGCAGCCAAGGGCAGGGGGTTTTGGGACGGATCTTT. Protein: CASSQGQGVLGRIF.

The chain employs TRBV14 and TRBJ2-7; 11 nucleotides line up with TRBD2. There are 15 residues in the CDR3. V was clipped by 5 bases and J by 2 bases; unmatched bases: 5. In germline, CDR1 is SGHDN, CDR2 FVKESK. CDR3 nucleotides: TGTGCCAGCAGCTACACTAGCGGGGGTACCTACGAGCAGTACTTC. The encoded protein is CASSYTSGGTYEQYF.

The J gene is TRBJ2-5, the V gene TRBV18; 7 bases align to TRBD1. J lost 3 bases, V lost 2 bases, and 9 bases had no gene match. Germline V gene sequence: CDR1 KGHSH, CDR2 LQKENI. CDR3 length equals 16 residues. This CDR3 reads CASSPVGGTGEETQYF. CDR3 in DNA: TGTGCCAGCTCACCAGTAGGGGGAACAGGGGAAGAGACCCAGTACTTC.

V gene TRBV21-1 combines with J gene TRBJ2-6; TRBD1 was called by the table and not checked on the DNA. TRBV21-1 is assigned pseudogene status. This CDR3 has 19 amino acids. For the CDR3, the DNA is TGTGCCAGCAGCAGAGCGATTCGGACAGGCCAGTTTGGGGCCAACGTCCTGACTTTC. Amino acid sequence: CASSRAIRTGQFGANVLTF.

V gene TRBV7-9 combines with J gene TRBJ1-2; 8 bases are shared with TRBD1. Germline trimming cut 5 bases from V and 2 bases from J; bases unmatched to any gene: 4. The length of the CDR3 is 14 residues. CDR1 SEHNR and CDR2 FQNEAQ come from the germline V gene (reference sequence). The CDR3 sequence: CASSRGQGNYGYTF. As DNA, the CDR3 is TGTGCCAGCAGCCGAGGACAGGGCAACTATGGCTACACCTTC.

This chain joins TRBV28 and TRBJ1-5; TRBD1 is a possible D gene (5 bases). CDR3 length: 13 amino acids. From germline, CDR1 is MDHEN and CDR2 SYDVKM. Trimming shortened V by 8 bases and J by 6 bases, and 14 bases separated the two germline ends. Here the CDR3 DNA reads TGTGCCAGCCGGGGCGGGAGTCCTCAGCCCCAGCATTTT. As protein: CASRGGSPQPQHF.

The chain carries TRBV5-1 and TRBJ2-7; possibly TRBD1 for D (6 bases). The V end lost 5 bases, the J end lost 2 bases, and 14 bases lay between the germline ends. CDR1 SGHRS and CDR2 YFSETQ come from the germline V gene. This CDR3 has 14 amino acids. The CDR3 spells CASRTLQGPYEQYF. The DNA of the CDR3 is TGCGCCAGCAGGACCCTACAGGGCCCCTACGAGCAGTACTTC.